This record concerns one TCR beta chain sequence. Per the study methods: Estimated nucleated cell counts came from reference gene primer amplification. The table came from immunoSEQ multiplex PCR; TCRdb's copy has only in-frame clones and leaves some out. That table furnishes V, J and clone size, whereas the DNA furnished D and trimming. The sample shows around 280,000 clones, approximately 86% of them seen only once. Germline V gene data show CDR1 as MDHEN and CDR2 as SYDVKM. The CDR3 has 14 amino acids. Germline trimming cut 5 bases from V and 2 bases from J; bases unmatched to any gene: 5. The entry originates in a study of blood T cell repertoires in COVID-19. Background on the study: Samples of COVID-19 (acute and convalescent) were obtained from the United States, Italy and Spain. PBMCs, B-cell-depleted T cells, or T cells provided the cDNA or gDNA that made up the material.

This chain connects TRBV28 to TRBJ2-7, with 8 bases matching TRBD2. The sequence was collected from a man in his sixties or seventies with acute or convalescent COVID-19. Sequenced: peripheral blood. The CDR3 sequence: CASSGGGLTYEQYF. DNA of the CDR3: TGTGCCAGCAGTGGCGGGGGGCTGACCTACGAGCAGTACTTC.